These 6 T cell receptor beta chains originate from one sample sequenced in a study of siplizumab effects on memory and regulatory T cells (dated by TCRdb to between 2017 and 2020). Libraries were prepared through the immunoSEQ multiplex PCR assay. In TCRdb, the immuneACCESS table is reduced to in-frame sequences with V and J assigned. These tables do not hold every clone; where another copy was compared, an unresolved V gene accounts for under half, and the others remain unexplained. This sample lists some 80,000 clones; around 93% were detected once. Of the sample, around 20% falls within the top ten clones. Source material: CD8+ T cells sorted from blood. All receptors derive from a human donor in good health.

V gene TRBV28 combines with J gene TRBJ1-1; D is unresolved. CDR1 is MDHEN and CDR2 is SYDVKM in the germline V gene. Trimming cost V 5 bases and J 5 bases, with 12 bases left between them. The CDR3 runs to 13 residues. CDR3 DNA sequence: TGTGCCAGCAGTGTTATGAGGCGGACTGAAGCTTTCTTT. It encodes CASSVMRRTEAFF.

V gene TRBV7-8 combines with J gene TRBJ2-7; TRBD2 agrees at 8 bases. CDR3 length: 17 residues. V lost 5 bases, J lost 5 bases, and 17 bases stayed unmatched. CDR1 SGHVS and CDR2 FQNEAQ come from the germline V gene. In DNA form, the CDR3 reads TGTGCCAGCAGCCCAGAAAACTTAGCGGGGTGGCGCGACGAGCAGTACTTC. Residues: CASSPENLAGWRDEQYF.

The V call is TRBV7-9, the J call TRBJ2-6, with no clear D. The V end lost 3 bases, the J end lost 0 bases, and 6 bases lay between the germline ends. This CDR3 is built from 15 residues. CDR1 SEHNR and CDR2 FQNEAQ come from the germline V gene (reference sequence). Here the CDR3 DNA reads TGTGCCAGCAGCTTCCAGAGCTCTGGGGCCAACGTCCTGACTTTC. It encodes CASSFQSSGANVLTF.

The chain employs TRBV7-9 and TRBJ2-7, with 7 positions matching TRBD1. Trimming cost V 4 bases and J 2 bases; bases outside gene matches: 8. The CDR3 runs 15 residues. The V gene's germline CDR1 is SEHNR and CDR2 FQNEAQ (reference sequence). The CDR3 here is CASSYERQGPYEQYF. Here the CDR3 DNA reads TGTGCCAGCAGCTACGAGCGACAGGGTCCCTACGAGCAGTACTTC.

This chain uses TRBV11-2 with TRBJ2-7; D is undetermined. CDR1 and CDR2 (germline): SGHAT, FQNNGV. V was trimmed by 1 base and J by 3 bases, leaving 7 bases between them. CDR3 length: 13 residues. The chain's CDR3 is CASSLAQSYEQYF. The CDR3 DNA sequence: TGTGCCAGCAGCTTAGCACAGAGCTACGAGCAGTACTTC.

The chain is built from TRBV6-4 and TRBJ2-3; TRBD1 aligns across 10 bases. The V gene end was trimmed by 3 bases and the J gene end by 1 base; junction bases not matched to a gene: 1. Germline loops: CDR1 MRHNA, CDR2 SNTAGT. The CDR3 spans 15 residues. DNA for the CDR3: TGTGCCAGCAGTGAGGGGACAGGGGGCACAGATACGCAGTATTTT. As protein: CASSEGTGGTDTQYF.